This record looks at one T cell receptor beta chain sequence and its context. The sample comes from a study of control samples from healthy donors and cancer patients. The CDR3 spans 15 residues. V lost 5 bases to trimming and J lost 4 bases; unmatched junction nucleotides: 7. CDR1 and CDR2 (germline): SEHNR, FQNEAQ (reference sequence). Method: immunoSEQ multiplex PCR; TCRdb's copy keeps in-frame clones and lacks some. The table records 95,000 to 110,000 clones, roughly 90% of them present only once. This chain uses TRBV7-9 with TRBJ1-4, with TRBD1 matching over 7 bases. The source is a man in his 60s with lung cancer. Source material: PBMCs. The CDR3 DNA sequence: TGTGCCAGCAGCCTCGGGACAGCAAGTAATGAAAAACTGTTTTTT. Encoded protein: CASSLGTASNEKLFF. Complete variable domain (other parts from reference TRBV7-9 and TRBJ1-4): DTGVSQNPRHKITKRGQNVTFRCDPISEHNRLYWYRQTLGQGPEFLTYFQNEAQLEKSRLLSDRFSAERPKGSFSTLEIQRTEQGDSAMYLCASSLGTASNEKLFFGSGTQLSVL.